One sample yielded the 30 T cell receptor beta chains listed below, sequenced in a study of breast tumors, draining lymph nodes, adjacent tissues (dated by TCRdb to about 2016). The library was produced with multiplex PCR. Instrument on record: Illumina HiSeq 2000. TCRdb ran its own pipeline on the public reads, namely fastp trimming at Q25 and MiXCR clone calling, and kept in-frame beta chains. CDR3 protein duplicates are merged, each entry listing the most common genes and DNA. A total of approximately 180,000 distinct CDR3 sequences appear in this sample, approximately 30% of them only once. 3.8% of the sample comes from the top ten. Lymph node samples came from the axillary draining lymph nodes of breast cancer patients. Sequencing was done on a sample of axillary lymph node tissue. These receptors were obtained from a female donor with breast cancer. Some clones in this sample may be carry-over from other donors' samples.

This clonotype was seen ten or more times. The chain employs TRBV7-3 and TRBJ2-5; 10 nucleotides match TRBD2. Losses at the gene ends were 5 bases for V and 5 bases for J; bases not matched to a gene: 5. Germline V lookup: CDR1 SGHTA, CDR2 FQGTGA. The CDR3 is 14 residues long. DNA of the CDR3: TGTGCCAGCAGCCAAAGCGGGAGGGGGGAGACCCAGTACTTC. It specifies CASSQSGRGETQYF.

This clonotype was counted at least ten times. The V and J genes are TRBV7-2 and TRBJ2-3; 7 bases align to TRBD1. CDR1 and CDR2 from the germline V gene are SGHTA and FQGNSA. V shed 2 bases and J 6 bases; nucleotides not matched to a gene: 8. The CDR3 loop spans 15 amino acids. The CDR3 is CASSLIGGAGDTQYF. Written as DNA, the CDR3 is TGTGCCAGCAGCTTAATAGGGGGCGCCGGGGATACGCAGTATTTT.

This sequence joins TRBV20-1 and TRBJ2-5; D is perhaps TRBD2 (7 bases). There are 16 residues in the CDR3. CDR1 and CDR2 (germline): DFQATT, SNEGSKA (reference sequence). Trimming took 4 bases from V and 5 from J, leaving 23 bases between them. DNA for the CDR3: TGCAGTGCTACCGGTGGGGGGGGGGCGCTGTGGGAGACCCAGTACTTC. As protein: CSATGGGGALWETQYF.

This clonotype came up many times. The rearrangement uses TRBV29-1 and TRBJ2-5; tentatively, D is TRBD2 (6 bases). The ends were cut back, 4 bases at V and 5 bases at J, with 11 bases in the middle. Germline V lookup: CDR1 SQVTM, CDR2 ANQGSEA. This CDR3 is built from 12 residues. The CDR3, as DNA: TGCAGCGTTGGGGGTGGAGGGGAGACCCAGTACTTC. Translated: CSVGGGGETQYF.

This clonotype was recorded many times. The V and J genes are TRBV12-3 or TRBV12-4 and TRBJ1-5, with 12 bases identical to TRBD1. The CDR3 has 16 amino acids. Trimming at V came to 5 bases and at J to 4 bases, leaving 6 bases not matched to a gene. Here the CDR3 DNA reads TGTGCCAGCAGTGCCGGGACAGGGGGCCGGAATCAGCCCCAGCATTTT. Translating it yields CASSAGTGGRNQPQHF.

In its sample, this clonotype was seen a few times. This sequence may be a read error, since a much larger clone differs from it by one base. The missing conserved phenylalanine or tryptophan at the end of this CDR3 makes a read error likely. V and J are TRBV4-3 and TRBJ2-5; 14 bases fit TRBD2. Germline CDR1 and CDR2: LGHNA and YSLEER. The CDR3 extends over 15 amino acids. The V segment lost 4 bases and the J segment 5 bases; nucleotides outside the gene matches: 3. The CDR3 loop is CASSLGLAGVETQYL. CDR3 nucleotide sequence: TGCGCCAGCAGCCTGGGACTAGCGGGAGTCGAGACCCAGTACCTC.

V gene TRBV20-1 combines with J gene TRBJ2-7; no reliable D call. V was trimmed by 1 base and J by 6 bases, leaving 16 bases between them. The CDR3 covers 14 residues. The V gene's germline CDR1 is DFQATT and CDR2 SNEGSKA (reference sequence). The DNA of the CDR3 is TGCAGTGCTAGAGGGGTAGCTCCCCCCTCCGAGCAGTACTTC. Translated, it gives CSARGVAPPSEQYF.

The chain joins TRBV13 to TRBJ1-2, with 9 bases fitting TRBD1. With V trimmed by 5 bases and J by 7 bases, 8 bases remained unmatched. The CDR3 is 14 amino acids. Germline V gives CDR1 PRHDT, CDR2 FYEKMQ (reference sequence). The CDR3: CASSSRDREGGYTF. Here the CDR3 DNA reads TGTGCCAGCAGCAGCCGGGACAGGGAGGGTGGCTACACCTTC.

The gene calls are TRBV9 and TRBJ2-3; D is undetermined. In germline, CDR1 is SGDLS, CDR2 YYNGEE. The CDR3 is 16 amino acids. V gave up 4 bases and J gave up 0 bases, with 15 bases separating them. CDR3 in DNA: TGTGCCAGCAGCCGCCTCCAGGCTGTGAGCACAGATACGCAGTATTTT. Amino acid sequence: CASSRLQAVSTDTQYF.

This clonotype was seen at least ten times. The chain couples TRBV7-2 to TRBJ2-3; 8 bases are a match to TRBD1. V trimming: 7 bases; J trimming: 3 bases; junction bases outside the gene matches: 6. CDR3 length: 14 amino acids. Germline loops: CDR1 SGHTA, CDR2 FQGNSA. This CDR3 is CASTRTGPTDTQYF. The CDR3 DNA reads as TGTGCCAGCACGCGGACAGGGCCAACAGATACGCAGTATTTT.

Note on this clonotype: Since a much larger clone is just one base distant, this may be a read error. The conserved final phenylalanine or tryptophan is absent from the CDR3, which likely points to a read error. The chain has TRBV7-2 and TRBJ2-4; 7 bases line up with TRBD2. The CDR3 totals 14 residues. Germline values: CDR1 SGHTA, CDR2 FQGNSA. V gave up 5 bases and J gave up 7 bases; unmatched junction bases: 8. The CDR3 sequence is CASSLTGGWNIQYL. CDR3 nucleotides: TGTGCCAGCAGCCTAACGGGGGGTTGGAACATTCAGTACCTC.

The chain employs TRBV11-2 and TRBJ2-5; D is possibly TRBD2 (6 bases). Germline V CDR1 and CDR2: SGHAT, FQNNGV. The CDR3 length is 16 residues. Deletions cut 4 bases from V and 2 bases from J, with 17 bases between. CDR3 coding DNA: TGTGCCAGCAGCTCCCCCGCGGGGTCCCAGCAAGAGACCCAGTACTTC. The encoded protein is CASSSPAGSQQETQYF.

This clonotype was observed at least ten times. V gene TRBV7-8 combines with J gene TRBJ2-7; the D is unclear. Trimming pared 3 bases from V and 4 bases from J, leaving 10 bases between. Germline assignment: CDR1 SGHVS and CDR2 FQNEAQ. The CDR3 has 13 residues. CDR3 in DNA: TGTGCCAGCAGCTTCGCCGCCCTATACGAGCAGTACTTC. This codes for CASSFAALYEQYF.

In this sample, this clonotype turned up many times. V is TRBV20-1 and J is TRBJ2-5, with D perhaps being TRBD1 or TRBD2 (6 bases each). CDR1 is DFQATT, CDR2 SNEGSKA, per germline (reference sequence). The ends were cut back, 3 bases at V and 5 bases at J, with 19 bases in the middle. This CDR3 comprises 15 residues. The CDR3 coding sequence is TGCAGTGCTAGCTCCCCGGGGGCGGGCTGGGAGACCCAGTACTTC. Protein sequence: CSASSPGAGWETQYF.

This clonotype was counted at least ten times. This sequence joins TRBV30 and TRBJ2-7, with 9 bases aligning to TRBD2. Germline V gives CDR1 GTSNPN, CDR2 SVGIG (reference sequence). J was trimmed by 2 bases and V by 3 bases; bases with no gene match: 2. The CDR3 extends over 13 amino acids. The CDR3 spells CAWRERGAYEQYF. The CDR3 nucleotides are TGTGCCTGGAGAGAGCGGGGGGCCTACGAGCAGTACTTC.

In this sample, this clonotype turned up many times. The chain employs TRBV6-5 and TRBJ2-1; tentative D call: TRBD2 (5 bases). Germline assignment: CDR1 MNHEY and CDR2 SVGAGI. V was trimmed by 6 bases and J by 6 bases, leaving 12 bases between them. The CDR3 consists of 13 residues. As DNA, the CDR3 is TGTGCCAGCAGGGGGTGGAGGATCAATGAGCAGTTCTTC. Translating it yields CASRGWRINEQFF.

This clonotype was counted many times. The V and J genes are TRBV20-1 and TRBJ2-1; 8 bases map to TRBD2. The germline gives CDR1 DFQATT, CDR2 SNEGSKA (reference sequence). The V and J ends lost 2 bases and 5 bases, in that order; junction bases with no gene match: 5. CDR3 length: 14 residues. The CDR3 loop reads CSARLAGINNEQFF. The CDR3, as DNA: TGCAGTGCTAGACTAGCGGGCATAAACAATGAGCAGTTCTTC.

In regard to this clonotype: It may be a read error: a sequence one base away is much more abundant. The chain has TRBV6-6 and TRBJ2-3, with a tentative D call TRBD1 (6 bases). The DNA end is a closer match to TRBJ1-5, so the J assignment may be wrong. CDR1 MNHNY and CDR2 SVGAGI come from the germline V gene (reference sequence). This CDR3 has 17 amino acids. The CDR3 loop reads CASRPTGLAGGTDTQHF. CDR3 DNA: TGTGCCAGCAGACCCACCGGACTAGCGGGGGGCACAGATACGCAGCATTTT.

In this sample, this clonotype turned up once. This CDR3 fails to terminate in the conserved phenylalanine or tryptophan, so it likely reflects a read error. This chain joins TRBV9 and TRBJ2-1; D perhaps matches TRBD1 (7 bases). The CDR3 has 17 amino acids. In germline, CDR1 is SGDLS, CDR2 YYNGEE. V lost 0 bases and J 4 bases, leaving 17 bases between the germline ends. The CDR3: CASSVAGGQASYNEQFS. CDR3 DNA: TGTGCCAGCAGCGTAGCAGGGGGGCAGGCCTCGTACAATGAGCAGTTCTCC.

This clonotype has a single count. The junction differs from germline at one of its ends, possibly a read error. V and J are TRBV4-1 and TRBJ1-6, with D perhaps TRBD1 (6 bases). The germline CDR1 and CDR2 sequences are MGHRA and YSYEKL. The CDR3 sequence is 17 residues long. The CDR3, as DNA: TGCGCCAGCAGCCAAGATAGGCACAGGGAGTTGAGTTCACCCCCCCACTTT. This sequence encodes CASSQDRHRELSSPPHF.

Written as DNA, the CDR3 is TGTGCCAGCAGTGCCCCGGCCAATGAGCAGTTCTTC. Amino acids: CASSAPANEQFF. This chain joins TRBV28 and TRBJ2-1; D is uncertain. Trimming took off 5 bases at V and 6 bases at J, with 8 bases between the two ends. Germline V gene lookup returns CDR1 MDHEN and CDR2 SYDVKM. The CDR3 extends over 12 amino acids.

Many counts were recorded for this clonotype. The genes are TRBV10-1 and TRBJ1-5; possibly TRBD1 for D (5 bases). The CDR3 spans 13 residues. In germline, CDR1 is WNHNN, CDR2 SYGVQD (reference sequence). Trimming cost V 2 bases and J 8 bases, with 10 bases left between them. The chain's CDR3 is CASSEDSWKPQHF. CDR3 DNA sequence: TGCGCCAGCAGTGAGGACAGCTGGAAGCCCCAGCATTTT.

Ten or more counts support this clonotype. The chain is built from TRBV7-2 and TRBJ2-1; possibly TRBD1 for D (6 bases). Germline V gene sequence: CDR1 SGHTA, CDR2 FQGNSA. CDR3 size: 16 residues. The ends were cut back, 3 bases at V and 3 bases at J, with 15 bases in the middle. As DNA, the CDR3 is TGTGCCAGCAGCTTTTTGGGCAGGGGTCGCTACAATGAGCAGTTCTTC. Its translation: CASSFLGRGRYNEQFF. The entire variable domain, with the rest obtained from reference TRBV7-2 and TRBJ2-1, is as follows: GAGVSQSPSNKVTEKGKDVELRCDPISGHTALYWYRQSLGQGLEFLIYFQGNSAPDKSGLPSDRFSAERTGGSVSTLTIQRTQQEDSAVYLCASSFLGRGRYNEQFFGPGTRLTVL.

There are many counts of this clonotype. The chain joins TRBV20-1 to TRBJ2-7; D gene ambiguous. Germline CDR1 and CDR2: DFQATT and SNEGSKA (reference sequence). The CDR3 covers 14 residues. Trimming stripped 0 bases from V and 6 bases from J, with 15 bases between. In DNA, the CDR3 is TGCAGTGCTAGAGATCTTTCGACCGCCTCCGAGCAGTACTTC. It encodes CSARDLSTASEQYF.

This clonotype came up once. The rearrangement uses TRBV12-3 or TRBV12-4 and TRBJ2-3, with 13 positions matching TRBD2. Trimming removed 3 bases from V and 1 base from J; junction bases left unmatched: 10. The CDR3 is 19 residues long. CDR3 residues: CASSFPEAGLAGRTDTQYF. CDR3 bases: TGTGCCAGCAGTTTCCCGGAGGCGGGACTAGCGGGACGCACAGATACGCAGTATTTT.

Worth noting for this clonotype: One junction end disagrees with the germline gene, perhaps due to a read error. CDR3 loop: CASSGQGNLGGYTF. Here the CDR3 DNA reads TGCGCCAGCAGTGGGCAGGGGAATCTCGGTGGCTACACCTTC. V is TRBV25-1 and J is TRBJ1-2; a possible D gene is TRBD1 (6 bases). This CDR3 has 14 amino acids. Germline CDR1 and CDR2: MGHDK and SYGVNS.

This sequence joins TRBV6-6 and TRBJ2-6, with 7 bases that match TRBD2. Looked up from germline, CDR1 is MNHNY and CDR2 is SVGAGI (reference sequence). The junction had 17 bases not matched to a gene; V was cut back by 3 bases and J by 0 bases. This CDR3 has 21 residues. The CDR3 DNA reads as TGTGCCAGCAGTTATCGACAAGGGAGGGGAAAATTCAGCTCTGGGGCCAACGTCCTGACTTTC. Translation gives CASSYRQGRGKFSSGANVLTF.

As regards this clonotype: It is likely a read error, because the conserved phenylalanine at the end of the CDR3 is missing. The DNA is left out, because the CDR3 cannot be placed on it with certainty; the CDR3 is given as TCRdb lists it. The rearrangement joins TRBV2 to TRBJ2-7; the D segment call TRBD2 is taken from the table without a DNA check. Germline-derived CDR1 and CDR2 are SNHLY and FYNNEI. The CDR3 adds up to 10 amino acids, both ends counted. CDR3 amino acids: CASRGREQCL.

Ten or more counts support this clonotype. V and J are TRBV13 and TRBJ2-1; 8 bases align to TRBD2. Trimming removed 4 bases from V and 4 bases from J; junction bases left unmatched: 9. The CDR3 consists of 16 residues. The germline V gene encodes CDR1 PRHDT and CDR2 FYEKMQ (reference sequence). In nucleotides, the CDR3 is TGTGCCAGCAGCTCCGCCTTAGCGGGGATATACAATGAGCAGTTCTTC. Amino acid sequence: CASSSALAGIYNEQFF.

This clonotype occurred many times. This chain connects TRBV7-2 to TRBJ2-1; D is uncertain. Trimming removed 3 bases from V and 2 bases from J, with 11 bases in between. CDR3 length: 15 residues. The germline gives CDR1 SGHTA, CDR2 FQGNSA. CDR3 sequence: CASSFGSWTYNEQFF. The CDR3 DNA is TGTGCCAGCAGCTTCGGCTCCTGGACCTACAATGAGCAGTTCTTC.